The 32 T cell receptor beta chains presented below share a single source sample, sequenced in a study of CD8 T cells in Susac syndrome. When the RNA was reverse transcribed, random hexamers were used with an input of roughly 0.45 to 1 ug. TCRdb analysed the immunoSEQ multiplex PCR reads with MiXCR anew, one entry per CDR3 protein. This table has some 200,000 distinct CDR3 sequences, around 95% appearing once. The sequenced material came from CD8+ T cells from PBMCs. Every receptor here comes from a human donor with Susac syndrome.

The J gene is TRBJ1-2, the V gene TRBV7-9; D remains unclear. The CDR3 consists of 14 residues. Trimming pared 4 bases from V and 1 base from J, leaving 10 bases between. Germline V gives CDR1 SEHNR, CDR2 FQNEAQ (reference sequence). CDR3 region: CASSSPRSNYGYTF. In DNA form, the CDR3 reads TGTGCCAGCAGCTCGCCGCGGAGTAACTATGGCTACACCTTC.

This rearrangement joins TRBV5-1 to TRBJ1-2; possibly TRBD1 for D (5 bases). Germline-derived CDR1 and CDR2 are SGHRS and YFSETQ. CDR3 size: 15 residues. Trimming removed 6 bases from V and 5 bases from J, with 20 bases in between. The CDR3 bases are TGCGCCAGCACCCCTGACGGCGGGGGATTGTATGGCTACACCTTC. It encodes CASTPDGGGLYGYTF.

The J gene is TRBJ1-2, the V gene TRBV5-1, with D possibly matching TRBD1 (5 bases). This CDR3 has 11 amino acids. Trimming left V 7 bases short and J 4 bases short, with 8 bases between. Per the germline V gene, CDR1 is SGHRS and CDR2 is YFSETQ. The CDR3 DNA is TGCGCCAGCGACGGGGGCTATGGCTACACCTTC. Its protein is CASDGGYGYTF.

CDR3 in DNA: TGCAGTGCTAGAGATCTTCCAGCGTACGAGCAGTACTTC. It translates to CSARDLPAYEQYF. This chain connects TRBV20-1 to TRBJ2-7; D gene ambiguous. The V and J ends lost 0 bases and 4 bases respectively, with 10 bases between them. CDR1 is DFQATT, CDR2 SNEGSKA, per germline (reference sequence). This CDR3 is 13 amino acids long.

The V call is TRBV5-1, the J call TRBJ2-7, with unresolved D. The CDR3 contains 13 residues. Trimming removed 2 bases at V and 0 bases at J, with 6 bases between. The germline gives CDR1 SGHRS, CDR2 YFSETQ. CDR3 protein: CASSFEVSYEQYF. DNA of the CDR3: TGCGCCAGCAGCTTCGAAGTCTCCTACGAGCAGTACTTC. The whole variable domain, remainder taken from reference TRBV5-1 and TRBJ2-7, is KAGVTQTPRYLIKTRGQQVTLSCSPISGHRSVSWYQQTPGQGLQFLFEYFSETQRNKGNFPGRFSGRQFSNSRSEMNVSTLELGDSALYLCASSFEVSYEQYFGPGTRLTVT.

This rearrangement joins TRBV19 to TRBJ2-7, with D perhaps matching TRBD1 (5 bases). Trimming left V 3 bases short and J 2 bases short, with 8 bases between. The V gene's germline CDR1 is LNHDA and CDR2 SQIVND (reference sequence). The CDR3 has 13 residues. The CDR3 sequence is CASSIDRAYEQYF. CDR3 DNA: TGTGCCAGTAGTATCGACAGAGCCTACGAGCAGTACTTC. The full variable domain, its missing parts supplied by reference TRBV19 and TRBJ2-7, is DGGITQSPKYLFRKEGQNVTLSCEQNLNHDAMYWYRQDPGQGLRLIYYSQIVNDFQKGDIAEGYSVSREKKESFPLTVTSAQKNPTAFYLCASSIDRAYEQYFGPGTRLTVT.

V gene TRBV9 combines with J gene TRBJ2-3, with 7 bases identical to TRBD1. CDR1 is SGDLS, CDR2 YYNGEE, per germline. V trimming: 6 bases; J trimming: 5 bases; junction bases outside the gene matches: 9. The CDR3 totals 14 residues. This CDR3 reads CASTTGNPIDTQYF. Written as DNA, the CDR3 is TGTGCCAGCACGACAGGGAACCCGATAGATACGCAGTATTTT.

Notes on this clonotype: The junction does not match germline at one end; this may be a read error. CDR3 in DNA: TGCGCCAGCAGCCAAGAGGAACCAGCCAATGGGCAGTTCTTC. Residues: CASSQEEPANGQFF. The chain combines TRBV4-1 with TRBJ2-1; D gene uncertain. Germline-derived CDR1 and CDR2 are MGHRA and YSYEKL. The CDR3 length is 14 residues.

The J gene is TRBJ2-1, the V gene TRBV12-3 or TRBV12-4, with D possibly TRBD2 on 5 matching bases. The CDR3 runs to 13 residues. Trimming left V 6 bases short and J 9 bases short, with 15 bases between. The CDR3 DNA follows: TGTGCCAGCAGCACTACTAGGTTGAGTGAGCAGTTCTTC. It translates to CASSTTRLSEQFF.

This clonotype occurred once. CDR3 bases: TGTGCCAGCATCCCAAGGGGACGGCCGTCTCAAGAGACCCAGTACTTC. It encodes CASIPRGRPSQETQYF. This rearrangement joins TRBV3-1 to TRBJ2-5; either TRBD1 or TRBD2 may fit D (5 bases each). The germline V gene has CDR1 LGHDT and CDR2 YNNKEL (reference sequence). Trimming took 7 bases from V and 2 from J, leaving 20 bases between them. This CDR3 spans 16 amino acids.

This chain uses TRBV7-3 with TRBJ2-3; D is uncertain. There are 13 residues in the CDR3. V shed 5 bases and J shed 1 base, with 7 bases lying between them. Germline CDR1 SGHTA, CDR2 FQGTGA. CDR3 sequence: CASSPLGTDTQYF. For the CDR3, the DNA is TGTGCCAGCAGCCCCCTGGGCACAGATACGCAGTATTTT.

V and J are TRBV5-5 and TRBJ2-4; 9 bases are shared with TRBD2. The CDR3 extends over 16 amino acids. J lost 1 base, V lost 4 bases, and 6 bases had no gene match. Germline V gene lookup returns CDR1 SGHKS and CDR2 YYEKEE (reference sequence). The CDR3 spells CASSVSGSPAKNIQYF. The DNA of the CDR3 is TGTGCCAGCAGCGTTAGCGGGAGCCCGGCCAAAAACATTCAGTACTTC.

The chain is built from TRBV29-1 and TRBJ2-1, with 13 nucleotides matching TRBD2. CDR3 length: 18 residues. V lost 7 bases to trimming and J lost 0 bases; unmatched junction nucleotides: 12. The V gene's germline CDR1 is SQVTM and CDR2 ANQGSEA. DNA of the CDR3: TGCAGCGGGGGAGGGACTAGCGGGACCACGCTCTCCTACAATGAGCAGTTCTTC. The encoded protein is CSGGGTSGTTLSYNEQFF.

J is TRBJ1-5 and V is TRBV9; the D is unclear. V was pared by 0 bases and J by 2 bases, with 9 bases between. The CDR3 contains 15 residues. The germline CDR1 and CDR2 sequences are SGDLS and YYNGEE. The CDR3 bases are TGTGCCAGCAGCGTAGGGGGAGATCGCAATCAGCCCCAGCATTTT. Its translation is CASSVGGDRNQPQHF.

The chain combines TRBV7-9 with TRBJ1-3; TRBD1 matches 7 bases. Germline values: CDR1 SEHNR, CDR2 FQNEAQ (reference sequence). The CDR3 loop spans 14 amino acids. Trimming took 5 bases from V and 2 from J; bases not matched to a gene: 3. This CDR3 reads CASSKGTAGNTIYF. CDR3 nucleotides: TGTGCCAGCAGCAAAGGGACAGCTGGAAACACCATATATTTT.

The rearrangement links TRBV6-1 to TRBJ1-1; TRBD1 matches at 10 bases. The length of the CDR3 is 18 residues. Germline trimming cut 8 bases from V and 5 bases from J; bases unmatched to any gene: 20. Germline V lookup: CDR1 MNHNS, CDR2 SASEGT. The CDR3 spells CASPDRTGTGARETEAFF. CDR3 sequence (DNA): TGTGCCAGCCCCGATCGGACCGGGACAGGGGCGCGGGAGACTGAAGCTTTCTTT.

This chain links TRBV4-1 with TRBJ2-5, with 10 bases that match TRBD2. This CDR3 spans 15 amino acids. Trimming at V came to 2 bases and at J to 5 bases, leaving 5 bases not matched to a gene. The germline gives CDR1 MGHRA, CDR2 YSYEKL. CDR3 in amino acids: CASSQLAGVEETQYF. The CDR3 bases are TGCGCCAGCAGCCAACTAGCGGGAGTTGAGGAGACCCAGTACTTC.

This chain joins TRBV25-1 and TRBJ2-3, with D hard to call. This CDR3 is built from 14 residues. V lost 3 bases, J lost 0 bases, and 7 bases lay in between. The germline CDR1 and CDR2 sequences are MGHDK and SYGVNS. CDR3 coding DNA: TGTGCCAGCAGTGATCCCCGAAGCACAGATACGCAGTATTTT. Amino acids: CASSDPRSTDTQYF. The whole variable domain, filled in from reference TRBV25-1 and TRBJ2-3, reads EADIYQTPRYLVIGTGKKITLECSQTMGHDKMYWYQQDPGMELHLIHYSYGVNSTEKGDLSSESTVSRIRTEHFPLTLESARPSHTSQYLCASSDPRSTDTQYFGPGTRLTVL.

This clonotype has a single count. The rearrangement uses TRBV19 and TRBJ2-1; possibly TRBD1 or TRBD2 for D (5 bases each). The CDR3 covers 15 residues. The V gene's germline CDR1 is LNHDA and CDR2 SQIVND (reference sequence). V was clipped by 3 bases and J by 8 bases, with 17 bases between them. The CDR3 DNA reads as TGTGCCAGTAGTATCTCGGGGCAGGGTGGCCATGAGCAGTTCTTC. It translates to CASSISGQGGHEQFF.

This sequence joins TRBV11-2 and TRBJ2-7, with D unresolved. The CDR3 totals 15 residues. Germline values: CDR1 SGHAT, CDR2 FQNNGV. Deletions cut 0 bases from V and 3 bases from J, with 12 bases between. CDR3 sequence (DNA): TGTGCCAGCAGCTTAGATCAGAACAGAAACTACGAGCAGTACTTC. Its protein product is CASSLDQNRNYEQYF.

This chain connects TRBV9 to TRBJ1-6, with D perhaps TRBD1 (5 bases). Germline CDR1 SGDLS, CDR2 YYNGEE. The V end lost 4 bases, the J end lost 9 bases, and 17 bases lay between the germline ends. This CDR3 is 15 amino acids long. DNA of the CDR3: TGTGCCAGCAGCCCACTTCAGGGCCTTTCTTCACCCCTCCACTTT. Its translation: CASSPLQGLSSPLHF.

Only a few counts were recorded for this clonotype. The chain couples TRBV24-1 to TRBJ2-3, with D unclear. Germline-derived CDR1 and CDR2 are KGHDR and SFDVKD. V dropped 5 bases and J dropped 3 bases, with 2 bases sitting between them. The CDR3 is made up of 11 amino acids. The chain's CDR3 is CATSATDTQYF. DNA of the CDR3: TGTGCCACCAGTGCGACAGATACGCAGTATTTT.

This clonotype has only a few counts. The rearrangement joins TRBV20-1 to TRBJ2-5, with 7 bases aligning to TRBD2. After removal of 5 bases from V and 1 base from J, the junction contained 10 bases not matched to a gene. This CDR3 is built from 15 residues. Germline assignment: CDR1 DFQATT and CDR2 SNEGSKA (reference sequence). DNA of the CDR3: TGCAGTGCTGAACCGGGACTAATGGGCCAAGAGACCCAGTACTTC. Translated, it gives CSAEPGLMGQETQYF.

The J gene is TRBJ2-1, the V gene TRBV29-1; weak D call: TRBD1 (6 bases). The CDR3 sequence is 11 residues long. Germline V gene sequence: CDR1 SQVTM, CDR2 ANQGSEA. The germline V and J ends were trimmed by 6 bases and 8 bases, with 11 bases remaining between them. The CDR3 nucleotides read TGCAGCGTAGCACAGGGTTATGAGCAGTTCTTC. This encodes CSVAQGYEQFF.

The chain joins TRBV4-1 to TRBJ2-2; D perhaps matches TRBD2 (5 bases). V gave up 1 base and J gave up 0 bases, with 6 bases separating them. Per germline, CDR1 MGHRA and CDR2 YSYEKL. CDR3 length: 15 residues. CDR3 bases: TGCGCCAGCAGCCAAGTCGGGACGAACACCGGGGAGCTGTTTTTT. Amino acid sequence: CASSQVGTNTGELFF.

This chain links TRBV30 with TRBJ2-5; D is undetermined. The CDR3 spans 13 residues. The germline V gene encodes CDR1 GTSNPN and CDR2 SVGIG (reference sequence). V was pared by 2 bases and J by 2 bases, with 9 bases between. As DNA, the CDR3 is TGTGCCTGGAGTCGGATTTTTCAAGAGACCCAGTACTTC. It encodes CAWSRIFQETQYF.

The V gene is TRBV7-2, the J gene TRBJ2-5; no definite D call. The CDR3 consists of 17 residues. Trimming took 5 bases from V and 1 from J, leaving 20 bases between them. CDR1 and CDR2 from the germline V gene are SGHTA and FQGNSA. CDR3 DNA sequence: TGTGCCAGCAGCCTCCCCCTGGGTTGGCCCGCCCAAGAGACCCAGTACTTC. The encoded protein is CASSLPLGWPAQETQYF.

The chain joins TRBV6-1 to TRBJ1-2; no clear D gene. V was cut by 6 bases and J by 8 bases, with 10 bases left in between. This CDR3 is 11 amino acids long. CDR1 and CDR2 (germline): MNHNS, SASEGT. The CDR3 reads CASREPRGYTF. CDR3 bases: TGTGCCAGCAGGGAACCTAGGGGCTACACCTTC.

V usage is TRBV12-3 or TRBV12-4 and J usage is TRBJ2-7; 8 bases agree with TRBD1. The junction had 6 bases not matched to a gene; V was cut back by 5 bases and J by 0 bases. The CDR3 covers 15 residues. CDR3 in amino acids: CASSISGTGSYEQYF. The CDR3 bases are TGTGCCAGCAGTATATCCGGGACAGGCTCCTACGAGCAGTACTTC.

The rearrangement links TRBV7-9 to TRBJ1-1; D is uncertain. Trimming cost V 5 bases and J 4 bases, with 8 bases left between them. CDR3 length: 12 amino acids. Germline CDR1 and CDR2: SEHNR and FQNEAQ (reference sequence). CDR3 DNA sequence: TGTGCCAGCAGCGACCAAGGCACTGAAGCTTTCTTT. It is translated as CASSDQGTEAFF. The full variable domain, rest sourced from reference TRBV7-9 and TRBJ1-1, is DTGVSQNPRHKITKRGQNVTFRCDPISEHNRLYWYRQTLGQGPEFLTYFQNEAQLEKSRLLSDRFSAERPKGSFSTLEIQRTEQGDSAMYLCASSDQGTEAFFGQGTRLTVV.

The chain links TRBV21-1 to TRBJ1-5; the table's D call, TRBD1, was not checked against the DNA. TRBV21-1 counts as a pseudogene. The CDR3 consists of 14 residues. CDR3 DNA sequence: TGTGCCAGCATCCCACAGGGGTACAATCAGCCCCAGCATTTT. It specifies CASIPQGYNQPQHF.

This clonotype was seen once. The J gene is TRBJ2-7, the V gene TRBV27, with a possible D match to TRBD1 (6 bases). The V and J ends lost 1 base and 1 base respectively, with 11 bases between them. The germline V gene has CDR1 MNHEY and CDR2 SMNVEV (reference sequence). The CDR3 sequence is 15 residues long. CDR3 nucleotide sequence: TGTGCCAGCAGTTTATTTGGTCAGGGGTCCTACGAGCAGTACTTC. This gives the protein CASSLFGQGSYEQYF.